This TCR beta chain was sequenced during a study of long-term antiretroviral therapy in people with HIV. Trimming took off 4 bases at V and 3 bases at J, with 7 bases between the two ends. Germline-derived CDR1 and CDR2 are MNHNS and SASEGT. The CDR3 has 12 residues. Survey level was the resolution at which the v3.0 immunoSEQ assay ran. TCRdb's copy holds only in-frame clones and misses some; the assay was immunoSEQ multiplex PCR. The sample includes under 30,000 clones, approximately 94% of them seen just once. This chain links TRBV6-1 with TRBJ2-7, with D uncertain. Material: unsorted PBMCs, obtained 7.3 to 7.5 years after starting antiretroviral therapy. This clonotype was obtained from a man in his forties or fifties with HIV. This chain's CDR3 is CASSAGSYEQYF. In DNA form, the CDR3 reads TGTGCCAGCAGTGCCGGCAGCTACGAGCAGTACTTC.